This entry concerns a single T cell receptor (beta chain). This CDR3 spans 14 amino acids. After removal of 5 bases from V and 7 bases from J, the junction contained 5 bases not matched to a gene. CDR1 is SNHLY and CDR2 is FYNNEI in the germline V gene. Methods used by the authors: Estimation of nucleated cell counts was performed using reference gene primer amplification. TCRdb's table, derived via immunoSEQ multiplex PCR, lists solely in-frame clones and lacks some. That table supplies the V and J calls and clone size; D and trimming were determined from the DNA. The sample holds some 100,000 clones, 82% seen once. This specimen belongs to a study of blood T cell repertoires in COVID-19. The overall study: T cells, B-cell-depleted T cells, or PBMCs provided the cDNA or gDNA that served as material.

The chain couples TRBV2 to TRBJ2-3; 11 nucleotides line up with TRBD1. The sequencing input was peripheral blood. The TCR was taken from a man aged 50 to 60 with active or convalescent COVID-19. This CDR3 reads CASSSGTGGNTQYF. The DNA of the CDR3 is TGTGCCAGCAGTTCCGGGACAGGGGGAAATACGCAGTATTTT.